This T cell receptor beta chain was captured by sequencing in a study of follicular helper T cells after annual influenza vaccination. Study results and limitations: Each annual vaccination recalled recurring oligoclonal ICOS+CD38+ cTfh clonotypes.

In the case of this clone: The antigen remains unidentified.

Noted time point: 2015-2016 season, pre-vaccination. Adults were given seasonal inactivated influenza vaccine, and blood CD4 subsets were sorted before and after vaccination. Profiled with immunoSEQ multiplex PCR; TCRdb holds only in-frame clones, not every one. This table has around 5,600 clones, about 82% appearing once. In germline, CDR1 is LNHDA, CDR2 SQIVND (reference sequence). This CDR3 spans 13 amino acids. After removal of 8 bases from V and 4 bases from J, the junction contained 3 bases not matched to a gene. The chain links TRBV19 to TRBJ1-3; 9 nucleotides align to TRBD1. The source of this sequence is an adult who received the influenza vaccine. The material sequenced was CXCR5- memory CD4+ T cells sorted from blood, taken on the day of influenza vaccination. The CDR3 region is CASGQGMGNTIYF. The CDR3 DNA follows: TGTGCCAGTGGACAGGGGATGGGAAACACCATATATTTT.